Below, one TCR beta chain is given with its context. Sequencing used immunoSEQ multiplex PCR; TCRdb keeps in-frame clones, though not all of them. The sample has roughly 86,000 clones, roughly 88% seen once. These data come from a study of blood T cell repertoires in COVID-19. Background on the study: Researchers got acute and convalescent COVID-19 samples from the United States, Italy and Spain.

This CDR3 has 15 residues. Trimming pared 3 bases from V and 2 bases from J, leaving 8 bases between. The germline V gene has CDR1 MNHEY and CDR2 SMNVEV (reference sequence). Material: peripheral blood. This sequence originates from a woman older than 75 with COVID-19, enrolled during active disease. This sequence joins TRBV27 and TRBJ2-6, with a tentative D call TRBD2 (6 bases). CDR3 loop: CASSFWGAGANVLTF. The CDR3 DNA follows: TGTGCCAGCAGTTTTTGGGGGGCTGGGGCCAACGTCCTGACTTTC.